These 17 T cell receptor beta chains came from one sample sequenced in a study of T cells in Graves' hyperthyroidism and ophthalmopathy. RNA transcripts yielded amplified TCR beta CDR3 regions. The HTBI primer set served for first-round RT-PCR of the TCR CDR3. TCRdb called the multiplex PCR reads again in MiXCR, with one record for every CDR3 protein. The sample carries 400,000 to 500,000 distinct CDR3 sequences, roughly 15% recorded once. Sequences were obtained from blood. The receptors shown here come from a woman aged 18-29 years with Graves' hyperthyroidism.

The chain carries TRBV6-5 and TRBJ1-2; 9 nucleotides align to TRBD1. The CDR3 totals 15 residues. CDR1 MNHEY and CDR2 SVGAGI come from the germline V gene. V lost 4 bases and J lost 6; bases outside the gene matches: 9. The CDR3 sequence is CASSSRQGGVNGYTF. CDR3 DNA sequence: TGTGCCAGCAGTTCCCGACAGGGGGGGGTGAATGGCTACACCTTC.

This clonotype came up a few times. Germline is not matched at one junction end, which may reflect a read error. The chain has TRBV28 and TRBJ1-5; D is unclear. There are 15 residues in the CDR3. CDR1 MDHEN and CDR2 SYDVKM come from the germline V gene. CDR3 coding DNA: TGTGCCAGCAGTTTTATTGATCTTAGCCATCAGCCCCAGCATTTT. The encoded protein is CASSFIDLSHQPQHF.

There are many counts of this clonotype. This chain joins TRBV20-1 and TRBJ1-2; D call uncertain. Trimming shortened V by 5 bases and J by 5 bases, and 9 bases separated the two germline ends. This CDR3 region has 11 residues. CDR1 and CDR2 from the germline V gene are DFQATT and SNEGSKA (reference sequence). CDR3 DNA: TGCAGTGCTTCTAAACAATATGGCTACACCTTC. This codes for CSASKQYGYTF.

This clonotype occurred many times. The V and J genes are TRBV9 and TRBJ2-1; D gene ambiguous. Germline V gene sequence: CDR1 SGDLS, CDR2 YYNGEE. The CDR3 totals 13 residues. Trimming left V 3 bases short and J 5 bases short, with 9 bases between. CDR3 nucleotide sequence: TGTGCCAGCAGCGCTACAGTAAACAATGAGCAGTTCTTC. Translation gives CASSATVNNEQFF.

The chain has TRBV3-1 and TRBJ1-6, with D possibly TRBD1 on 6 matching bases. This CDR3 comprises 15 residues. Trimming left V 1 base short and J 10 bases short, with 14 bases between. From germline, CDR1 is LGHDT and CDR2 YNNKEL (reference sequence). CDR3 in DNA: TGTGCCAGCAGCCAAGGGCTGCAGGGGAAATCACCCCTCCACTTT. It yields the protein CASSQGLQGKSPLHF. Together with reference TRBV3-1 and TRBJ1-6, the CDR3 gives the full variable domain: DTAVSQTPKYLVTQMGNDKSIKCEQNLGHDTMYWYKQDSKKFLKIMFSYNNKELIINETVPNRFSPKSPDKAHLNLHINSLELGDSAVYFCASSQGLQGKSPLHFGNGTRLTVT.

This clonotype was detected many times. The rearrangement links TRBV2 to TRBJ2-7, with 10 bases fitting TRBD1. Unmatched junction bases numbered 5, after V lost 4 bases and J lost 2 bases. Germline V gene data show CDR1 as SNHLY and CDR2 as FYNNEI. The CDR3 covers 15 residues. The CDR3 DNA reads as TGTGCCAGCAGTGTCACCGGGACAGGGGCCTACGAGCAGTACTTC. It codes for CASSVTGTGAYEQYF.

This clonotype occurred many times. V usage is TRBV5-1 and J usage is TRBJ2-1; 8 bases are shared with TRBD2. The V segment lost 0 bases and the J segment 2 bases; nucleotides outside the gene matches: 1. The length of the CDR3 is 15 residues. CDR1 and CDR2 (germline): SGHRS, YFSETQ. CDR3 bases: TGCGCCAGCAGCTTGGAACTAGCGGCCTACAATGAGCAGTTCTTC. It is translated as CASSLELAAYNEQFF.

The chain combines TRBV4-1 with TRBJ2-1, with 9 nucleotides matching TRBD1. Germline lookup yields CDR1 MGHRA and CDR2 YSYEKL. The CDR3 consists of 13 residues. The trim removed 8 bases at V and 8 bases at J, leaving 7 bases unmatched. CDR3 nucleotides: TGCGCCAGCGGGACAGGGTGGGTCGATGAGCAGTTCTTC. Translated, it gives CASGTGWVDEQFF.

This clonotype was picked up many times. V and J are TRBV28 and TRBJ2-1; 7 bases match TRBD2. The CDR3 extends over 17 amino acids. Germline V CDR1 and CDR2: MDHEN, SYDVKM. After removal of 9 bases from V and 0 bases from J, the junction contained 14 bases not matched to a gene. The CDR3 loop is CASTPIIGGSSYNEQFF. In DNA, the CDR3 is TGTGCCAGTACACCCATTATCGGGGGGAGCTCCTACAATGAGCAGTTCTTC. Using reference TRBV28 and TRBJ2-1 for the parts outside the CDR3, the full variable domain is DVKVTQSSRYLVKRTGEKVFLECVQDMDHENMFWYRQDPGLGLRLIYFSYDVKMKEKGDIPEGYSVSREKKERFSLILESASTNQTSMYLCASTPIIGGSSYNEQFFGPGTRLTVL.

This clonotype was picked up many times. This chain joins TRBV7-9 and TRBJ2-1, with D unclear. Germline-derived CDR1 and CDR2 are SEHNR and FQNEAQ (reference sequence). The CDR3 consists of 11 residues. V lost 2 bases and J 8 bases, leaving 4 bases between the germline ends. CDR3 nucleotide sequence: TGTGCCAGCAGCTTAAAAGATGAGCAGTTCTTC. The encoded protein is CASSLKDEQFF.

This clonotype came up a few times. V is TRBV5-6 and J is TRBJ1-5; maybe TRBD1 (5 bases). V was shortened by 0 bases and J by 0 bases, with 13 bases between the two germline ends. From germline, CDR1 is SGHDT and CDR2 YYEEEE. The CDR3 is made up of 17 amino acids. CDR3 nucleotide sequence: TGTGCCAGCAGCTTGGGGCGGGACCTATATAGCAATCAGCCCCAGCATTTT. Amino acids: CASSLGRDLYSNQPQHF.

This clonotype occurred a few times. The chain links TRBV29-1 to TRBJ1-2; 7 bases align to TRBD1. Germline CDR1 reads SQVTM; CDR2 reads ANQGSEA. This CDR3 comprises 14 residues. V was pared by 1 base and J by 3 bases, with 5 bases of the junction left unmatched. The CDR3 DNA reads TGCAGCGTTGAAGGGGGACAGAACTACTATGGCTACACCTTC. Amino acids: CSVEGGQNYYGYTF.

As to this clonotype: This may stem from a read error, because a much larger clone lies one nucleotide away. The V gene is TRBV4-2, the J gene TRBJ1-1; D call uncertain. From germline, CDR1 is LGHNA and CDR2 YNFKEQ. The CDR3 contains 15 residues. V dropped 2 bases and J dropped 5 bases, with 15 bases sitting between them. The CDR3 is CASSQYSQETTEAFF. In nucleotides, the CDR3 is TGTGCCAGCAGCCAATATTCCCAAGAAACGACTGAAGCTTTCTTT.

This chain connects TRBV20-1 to TRBJ2-1; 7 bases align to TRBD2. CDR3 size: 14 residues. Germline V gives CDR1 DFQATT, CDR2 SNEGSKA (reference sequence). J lost 4 bases, V lost 6 bases, and 9 bases had no gene match. The DNA for the CDR3 is TGCAGTGCGACTCCTAGCGGACTTTACAATGAGCAGTTCTTC. This sequence encodes CSATPSGLYNEQFF.

This clonotype was seen repeatedly, ten times or more. V is TRBV29-1 and J is TRBJ1-1; 8 positions agree with TRBD1. CDR3 size: 13 residues. Germline CDR1 reads SQVTM; CDR2 reads ANQGSEA. Trimming cost V 7 bases and J 1 base; bases outside gene matches: 5. The CDR3 bases are TGCAGCGCGTCCGGGACAGGGAACACTGAAGCTTTCTTT. Its translation is CSASGTGNTEAFF.

The V gene is TRBV7-9, the J gene TRBJ2-7, with 12 bases identical to TRBD1. Per germline, CDR1 SEHNR and CDR2 FQNEAQ (reference sequence). Trimming removed 1 base from V and 5 bases from J; junction bases left unmatched: 3. The CDR3 extends over 15 amino acids. CDR3 nucleotide sequence: TGTGCCAGCAGCTTAGGGGACAGGGGGCCCAACGAGCAGTACTTC. Residues: CASSLGDRGPNEQYF.

This clonotype came up many times. The gene calls are TRBV27 and TRBJ2-7; TRBD2 is a possible D gene (6 bases). Germline CDR1 is MNHEY and CDR2 is SMNVEV (reference sequence). This CDR3 contains 14 residues. The ends were cut back, 8 bases at V and 4 bases at J, with 18 bases in the middle. CDR3 region: CASASGGAGYEQYF. In nucleotides, the CDR3 is TGTGCCAGCGCCTCCGGCGGGGCAGGTTACGAGCAGTACTTC.